This T cell receptor (beta chain) was found in a study of CD8+ T cells in alopecia areata. This clone was seen more than once but under ten times. The CDR3 sequence is 15 residues long. The V gene lost 5 bases and the J gene lost 4 bases, with 17 bases spanning the gap. Germline CDR1 and CDR2: LNHDA and SQIVND (reference sequence). Extraction of RNA preceded its reverse transcription into cDNA, which served as the sequencing template. Measured with immunoSEQ multiplex PCR; TCRdb has only the in-frame clones, and not every one. Of a few hundred thousand clones listed, 56% are singletons. Sequencing input: CD8+ T cells sorted from blood. This clonotype was obtained from a human donor in good health. The rearrangement uses TRBV19 and TRBJ1-1; D is perhaps TRBD1 (6 bases). DNA of the CDR3: TGTGCCAGTAGTTCCCTGCCGAGGGGGGTCACTGAAGCTTTCTTT. Residues: CASSSLPRGVTEAFF.